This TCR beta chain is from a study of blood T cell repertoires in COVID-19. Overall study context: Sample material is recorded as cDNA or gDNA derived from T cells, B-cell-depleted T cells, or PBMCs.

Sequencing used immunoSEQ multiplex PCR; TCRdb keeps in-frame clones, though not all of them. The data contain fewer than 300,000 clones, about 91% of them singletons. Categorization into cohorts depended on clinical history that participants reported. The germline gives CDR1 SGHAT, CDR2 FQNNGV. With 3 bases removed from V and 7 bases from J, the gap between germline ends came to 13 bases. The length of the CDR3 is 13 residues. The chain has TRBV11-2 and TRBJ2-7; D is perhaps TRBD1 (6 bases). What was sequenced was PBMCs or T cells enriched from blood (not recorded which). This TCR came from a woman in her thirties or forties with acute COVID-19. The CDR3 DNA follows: TGTGCCAGCAGCTTTACCTTAGGGGGAGAGCAGTACTTC. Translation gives CASSFTLGGEQYF.